This T cell receptor beta chain is from a study of blood T cell repertoires in COVID-19. Profiling relied on immunoSEQ multiplex PCR, and the TCRdb table lists in-frame clones only, not all of them. The table includes about 70,000 clones, about 80% detected once. The CDR3 covers 15 residues. V was cut by 5 bases and J by 2 bases, with 15 bases left in between. CDR1 is MNHEY and CDR2 is SMNVEV in the germline V gene (reference sequence). The sample comprised peripheral blood. This clonotype was sampled from a man between 70 and 80 years old who had recovered from COVID-19. The V and J genes are TRBV27 and TRBJ2-5; D is possibly TRBD2 (7 bases). The CDR3 spells CASSEWTAGQETQYF. CDR3 coding DNA: TGTGCCAGCAGTGAATGGACAGCGGGACAAGAGACCCAGTACTTC.